The rows below give T cell receptor beta chains drawn from one sample of a study of blood T cell repertoires in COVID-19. TCRdb keeps only in-frame clones here, not all; method: immunoSEQ multiplex PCR. This table holds approximately 300,000 clones, around 92% found once. The sequenced material came from peripheral blood. These receptors originate from a man aged 18 to 29 who had recovered from COVID-19. Both conserved end residues are part of each CDR3. The order of the fields is J gene, V gene, clone size, D gene, CDR3 protein, CDR3 DNA. D genes are given only for firm matches. Rows give clone size only sometimes, using once, few, many, or a class for an expanded clone.

TRBJ2-1 TRBV9 - TRBD1 CASSVPRDSSYNEQFF TGTGCCAGCAGCGTCCCCCGGGACAGCTCCTACAATGAGCAGTTCTTC
TRBJ2-7 TRBV5-5 - - CASSLFLEYEQYF TGTGCCAGCAGCTTATTTCTGGAGTACGAGCAGTACTTC
TRBJ2-5 TRBV10-2 - TRBD1 CASSGVWRGTGRETQYF TGCGCCAGCAGTGGGGTTTGGAGGGGGACAGGGCGGGAGACCCAGTACTTC
TRBJ2-7 TRBV6-5 once - CASAYLYEQYF TGTGCCAGCGCCTACCTCTACGAGCAGTACTTC
TRBJ1-1 TRBV18 - TRBD1 CASSPNRDSEAFF TGTGCCAGCTCACCCAACCGGGACAGCGAAGCTTTCTTT
TRBJ2-7 TRBV7-6 - - CASSVDEGSYEQYF TGTGCCAGCAGCGTAGACGAGGGCTCCTACGAGCAGTACTTC
TRBJ2-7 TRBV15 - - CATSTTHTYEQYF TGTGCCACCAGCACCACACATACCTACGAGCAGTACTTC
TRBJ2-5 TRBV7-9 - TRBD1 CASSDTGVAQYF TGTGCCAGCAGCGACACAGGGGTGGCCCAGTACTTC
TRBJ1-6 TRBV6-6 - TRBD1 CASSQTGDNSPLHF TGTGCCAGCAGCCAAACAGGGGATAATTCACCCCTCCACTTT
TRBJ1-3 TRBV18 - - CASSFNRAQNGNTIYF TGTGCCAGCTCCTTCAACAGGGCCCAGAATGGAAACACCATATATTTT
TRBJ1-2 TRBV20-1 - - CSASSGHQGTYGYTF TGCAGTGCTAGTAGTGGACACCAGGGGACCTATGGCTACACCTTC
TRBJ1-2 TRBV27 - TRBD1 CASSPIPSGGWYGYTF TGTGCCAGCAGTCCCATCCCGTCAGGGGGTTGGTATGGCTACACCTTC
TRBJ1-3 TRBV11-2 once - CASSFSGGNTIYF TGTGCCAGCAGCTTTTCGGGGGGAAACACCATATATTTT
TRBJ2-1 TRBV24-1 - TRBD2 CATSDSWTSGRTNEQFF TGTGCCACCAGTGATTCCTGGACTAGCGGGAGGACTAATGAGCAGTTCTTC
TRBJ2-3 TRBV5-4 - TRBD1 CASSDRGGGDTQYF TGTGCCAGCTCCGACAGGGGCGGCGGAGATACGCAGTATTTT
TRBJ2-1 TRBV9 - - CASTPTRISNEQFF TGTGCCAGCACCCCCACTAGAATTTCCAATGAGCAGTTCTTC
TRBJ1-1 TRBV5-6 - - CASSLGGSPEAFF TGTGCCAGCAGCTTAGGGGGATCCCCTGAAGCTTTCTTT
TRBJ1-4 TRBV4-1 - - CASSQAEGSTNEKLFF TGCGCCAGCAGCCAAGCCGAGGGATCAACTAATGAAAAACTGTTTTTT
TRBJ2-2 TRBV5-5 - - CASSFGWTGELFF TGTGCCAGCAGCTTCGGGTGGACCGGGGAGCTGTTTTTT
TRBJ2-7 TRBV5-5 - TRBD2 CASSRTGTSSFEQYF TGTGCCAGCAGTCGAACCGGGACTAGTTCCTTCGAGCAGTACTTC
TRBJ1-1 TRBV6-1 - TRBD1 CASSTGTGANTEAFF TGTGCCAGCAGTACCGGGACAGGGGCGAACACTGAAGCTTTCTTT
TRBJ2-1 TRBV7-6 - TRBD2 CASSLVVGLAGGLSYNEQFF TGTGCCAGCAGCTTAGTAGTGGGACTAGCGGGGGGTCTATCCTACAATGAGCAGTTCTTC
TRBJ2-7 TRBV5-6 - - CASRRRQAGVDEQYF TGTGCCAGCAGGAGGAGGCAGGCGGGTGTCGACGAGCAGTACTTC
TRBJ1-4 TRBV29-1 - - CSVAAGKNEKLFF TGCAGCGTTGCCGCGGGGAAGAATGAAAAACTGTTTTTT
TRBJ2-1 TRBV24-1 - TRBD2 CATSDSGASGGAFSYNEQFF TGTGCCACCAGTGATTCTGGAGCTAGCGGGGGGGCTTTCTCCTACAATGAGCAGTTCTTC
TRBJ2-3 TRBV7-3 - - CASSLGRNTDTQYF TGTGCCAGCAGCTTAGGCAGGAACACAGATACGCAGTATTTT
TRBJ1-1 TRBV2 - - CASSDAPGLEAFF TGTGCCAGCAGTGATGCTCCGGGACTTGAAGCTTTCTTT
TRBJ1-2 TRBV5-1 - TRBD1 CASSHTDRDGYTF TGCGCCAGCAGCCATACAGACAGGGATGGCTACACCTTC
TRBJ1-2 TRBV6-5 - TRBD1 CASRLTQGASYTF TGTGCCAGCAGGTTAACACAGGGGGCAAGCTACACCTTC
TRBJ2-7 TRBV2 - - CASSDLVFEQYF TGTGCCAGCAGTGATTTAGTATTCGAGCAGTACTTC
TRBJ1-2 TRBV19 once - CASSIGDSYGYTF TGTGCCAGTAGTATAGGGGACTCTTATGGCTACACCTTC
TRBJ2-5 TRBV7-6 - - CASSLDPREPIQETQYF TGTGCCAGCAGCTTAGATCCGAGAGAGCCAATACAAGAGACCCAGTACTTC
TRBJ1-2 TRBV30 - TRBD1 CAWSVRTGSYGYTF TGTGCCTGGAGTGTACGGACAGGGAGCTATGGCTACACCTTC
TRBJ2-7 TRBV27 - - CASSPQGGSLLYEQYF TGTGCCAGCAGTCCGCAGGGGGGCTCGCTACTATACGAGCAGTACTTC
TRBJ1-5 TRBV11-2 - - CASSSGWSGQPQHF TGTGCCAGCAGCTCCGGGTGGAGCGGTCAGCCCCAGCATTTT
TRBJ2-1 TRBV5-6 - TRBD1 CASSYGTVRVNEQFF TGTGCCAGCAGCTACGGGACAGTGAGGGTCAATGAGCAGTTCTTC
TRBJ2-7 TRBV4-2 - TRBD1 CASSQGGGPSYEQYF TGTGCCAGCAGCCAAGGAGGGGGCCCGTCCTACGAGCAGTACTTC
TRBJ2-2 TRBV6-5 - - CASIGPGVTGELFF TGTGCCAGCATTGGGCCAGGGGTCACCGGGGAGCTGTTTTTT
TRBJ1-1 TRBV27 - - CASSLKAINGNTEAFF TGTGCCAGCAGCCTGAAAGCAATAAACGGGAACACTGAAGCTTTCTTT
TRBJ1-5 TRBV5-5 - - CASSDGRGSNQPQHF TGTGCCAGCAGCGACGGACGGGGAAGCAATCAGCCCCAGCATTTT
TRBJ2-5 TRBV3-1/TRBV3-2 - TRBD2 CASSLGLAGVKETQYF TGTGCCAGCAGCCTGGGACTAGCGGGAGTAAAAGAGACCCAGTACTTC
TRBJ2-2 TRBV5-4 - - CASSLDSKTGELFF TGTGCCAGCAGCTTGGACAGTAAGACCGGGGAGCTGTTTTTT
TRBJ2-7 TRBV14 - TRBD2 CASSQGRERGPHYEQYF TGTGCCAGCAGCCAAGGGCGAGAGCGGGGGCCTCACTACGAGCAGTACTTC
TRBJ2-7 TRBV25-1 - - CASSDAGGTYEQYF TGTGCCAGCAGTGATGCCGGGGGAACCTACGAGCAGTACTTC
TRBJ1-3 TRBV19 - TRBD1 CASSIRDSSGNTIYF TGTGCCAGTAGTATTAGGGACAGCTCTGGAAACACCATATATTTT
TRBJ1-4 TRBV5-1 - - CASSLVGGPGEKLFF TGCGCCAGCAGCTTGGTGGGGGGGCCGGGTGAAAAACTGTTTTTT
TRBJ2-3 TRBV4-1 - - CASSQRGTSTDTQYF TGCGCCAGCAGCCAACGGGGAACTAGCACAGATACGCAGTATTTT
TRBJ1-2 TRBV7-7 - - CASSFSTQGLGNYGYTF TGTGCCAGCAGCTTTTCAACTCAGGGTTTGGGCAACTATGGCTACACCTTC
TRBJ1-5 TRBV3-1/TRBV3-2 - - CASSQVDSPQGDQPQHF TGTGCCAGCAGCCAAGTGGACAGTCCGCAGGGCGATCAGCCCCAGCATTTT
TRBJ2-3 TRBV5-1 once - CASSEGSSTDTQYF TGCGCCAGCAGTGAGGGCAGTAGCACAGATACGCAGTATTTT
TRBJ1-1 TRBV6-4 - - CASSRARGTEAFF TGTGCCAGCAGCCGGGCGCGAGGGACTGAAGCTTTCTTT
TRBJ2-1 TRBV10-3 - - CAISESGGAYNEQFF TGTGCCATCAGTGAGTCAGGCGGAGCATACAATGAGCAGTTCTTC
TRBJ2-1 TRBV6-4 - - CASSAAQGIEQFF TGTGCCAGCAGTGCGGCCCAGGGGATAGAGCAGTTCTTC
TRBJ2-2 TRBV25-1 - - CASSEVGRGHTGELFF TGTGCCAGCAGTGAAGTGGGCAGGGGTCACACCGGGGAGCTGTTTTTT
TRBJ2-2 TRBV5-1 - - CASSLAASFGELFF TGCGCCAGCAGCTTGGCTGCCAGTTTCGGGGAGCTGTTTTTT
TRBJ1-2 TRBV9 once - CASSPQGGNYGYTF TGTGCCAGCAGCCCCCAAGGAGGGAACTATGGCTACACCTTC